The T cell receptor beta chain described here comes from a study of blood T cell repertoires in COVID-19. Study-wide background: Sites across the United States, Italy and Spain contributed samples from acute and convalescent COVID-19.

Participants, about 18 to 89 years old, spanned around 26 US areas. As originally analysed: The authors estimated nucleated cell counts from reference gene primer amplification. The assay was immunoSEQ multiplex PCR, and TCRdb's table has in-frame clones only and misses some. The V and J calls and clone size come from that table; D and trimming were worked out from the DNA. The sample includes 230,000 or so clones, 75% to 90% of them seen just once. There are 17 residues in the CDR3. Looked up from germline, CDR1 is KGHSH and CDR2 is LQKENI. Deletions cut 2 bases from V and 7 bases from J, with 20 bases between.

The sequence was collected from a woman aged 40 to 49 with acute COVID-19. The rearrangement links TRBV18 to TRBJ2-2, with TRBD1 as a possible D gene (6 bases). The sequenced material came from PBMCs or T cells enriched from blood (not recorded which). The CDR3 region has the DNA TGTGCCAGCTCACCAAGGGGGACGGATCGAGGAGGCGGGGAGCTGTTTTTT. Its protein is CASSPRGTDRGGGELFF.